The 27 T cell receptor beta chains presented below share a single source sample, sequenced in a study of T cell repertoires in cytomegalovirus infection. TCRdb re-analysed the reads in MiXCR, keeping a single row per CDR3 protein. This table holds around 260,000 distinct CDR3 sequences, 9.1% found once. The material sequenced was PBMCs. These receptors were obtained from a human donor in good health (CMV status not recorded). Some clones in this sample may be carry-over from other donors' samples.

This clonotype was detected ten times or more. This rearrangement joins TRBV12-3 or TRBV12-4 to TRBJ2-3; no clear D gene. The length of the CDR3 is 13 residues. V was shortened by 1 base and J by 8 bases, with 10 bases between the two germline ends. Here the CDR3 reads CASSLVRSVTQYF. The CDR3 DNA sequence: TGTGCCAGCAGTTTAGTTCGTTCTGTTACGCAGTATTTT.

This CDR3 reads CASSWWTGSNSPLHF. The DNA for the CDR3 is TGTGCCAGCAGCTGGTGGACAGGGTCGAATTCACCCCTCCACTTT. The V call is TRBV5-8, the J call TRBJ1-6, with 8 bases lining up with TRBD1. Germline V gene sequence: CDR1 SGHTS, CDR2 YDEGEE. The CDR3 is made up of 15 amino acids. V lost 3 bases and J lost 7; bases outside the gene matches: 6.

In its sample, this clonotype was seen a few times. V is TRBV6-2 or TRBV6-3 and J is TRBJ2-7, with 12 bases lining up with TRBD1. The germline V gene has CDR1 MNHEY and CDR2 SVGEGT. V lost 6 bases and J lost 2; bases outside the gene matches: 5. CDR3 length equals 15 residues. The CDR3 loop reads CASSRGQGATYEQYF. In nucleotides, the CDR3 is TGTGCCAGCAGCAGGGGACAGGGGGCAACCTACGAGCAGTACTTC.

There are many counts of this clonotype. This chain connects TRBV2 to TRBJ1-5; D gene uncertain. Germline CDR1 is SNHLY and CDR2 is FYNNEI. Trimming shortened V by 1 base and J by 0 bases, and 7 bases separated the two germline ends. The CDR3 runs to 15 residues. CDR3 sequence: CASSEGQNSNQPQHF. The CDR3 DNA is TGTGCCAGCAGTGAAGGCCAGAATAGCAATCAGCCCCAGCATTTT.

This clonotype came up many times. The chain links TRBV7-2 to TRBJ1-4; the D is unclear. Germline V CDR1 and CDR2: SGHTA, FQGNSA. Between the trimmed V and J ends, which lost 2 bases and 5 bases, there was a span of 12 bases. This CDR3 is built from 15 residues. CDR3 bases: TGTGCCAGCAGCTTAAAGTCCGGAGGGAATGAAAAACTGTTTTTT. Amino acids: CASSLKSGGNEKLFF.

This clonotype was counted many times. This chain uses TRBV12-3 or TRBV12-4 with TRBJ2-5, with D perhaps matching TRBD1 or TRBD2 (5 bases each). The V end lost 3 bases, the J end lost 1 base, and 9 bases lay between the germline ends. The CDR3 has 14 residues. CDR3 nucleotides: TGTGCCAGCAGTTTCCAGGGACCCCAAGAGACCCAGTACTTC. It is translated as CASSFQGPQETQYF.

This sequence joins TRBV7-8 and TRBJ2-4; D uncertain. Germline V lookup: CDR1 SGHVS, CDR2 FQNEAQ. The length of the CDR3 is 13 residues. Trimming took off 1 base at V and 8 bases at J, with 9 bases between the two ends. The CDR3 is CASSLVIRDIQYF. CDR3 coding DNA: TGTGCCAGCAGCTTAGTAATTCGGGACATTCAGTACTTC.

V and J are TRBV20-1 and TRBJ2-2; D possibly uses TRBD1 or TRBD2 (5 bases each). V lost 0 bases to trimming and J lost 3 bases, with 17 bases between them. The CDR3 loop spans 17 amino acids. Per germline, CDR1 DFQATT and CDR2 SNEGSKA (reference sequence). The DNA of the CDR3 is TGCAGTGCTAGAGATAGGACTCGGGGCACTCACACCGGGGAGCTGTTTTTT. Residues: CSARDRTRGTHTGELFF.

This clonotype was seen ten or more times. The rearrangement links TRBV7-6 to TRBJ1-2; no firm D call. This CDR3 has 15 amino acids. The ends were cut back, 3 bases at V and 3 bases at J, with 14 bases in the middle. Germline V lookup: CDR1 SGHVS, CDR2 FNYEAQ. CDR3 nucleotides: TGTGCCAGCAGCTTTCGTCCGGAGATTCACTATGGCTACACCTTC. This translates into CASSFRPEIHYGYTF.

This clonotype was seen many times. The chain combines TRBV11-2 with TRBJ2-1; TRBD1 agrees at 12 bases. Trimming took 5 bases from V and 7 from J; bases not matched to a gene: 12. The CDR3 extends over 17 amino acids. Germline V gene data show CDR1 as SGHAT and CDR2 as FQNNGV. CDR3 coding DNA: TGTGCCAGCAGCCTTTTCGTAGGGACAGGGGGCATAAATGAGCAGTTCTTC. Translated: CASSLFVGTGGINEQFF.

This clonotype has ten or more counts. The chain joins TRBV6-1 to TRBJ2-3; weak D call: TRBD1 (6 bases). CDR1 and CDR2 from the germline V gene are MNHNS and SASEGT. The CDR3 is 15 residues long. V lost 6 bases and J 6 bases, leaving 19 bases between the germline ends. The CDR3 DNA sequence: TGTGCCAGCAGCACCCCCGGGACAACTACGGATACGCAGTATTTT. This codes for CASSTPGTTTDTQYF.

This rearrangement joins TRBV20-1 to TRBJ2-7; D may match TRBD1 or TRBD2 (5 bases each). Per germline, CDR1 DFQATT and CDR2 SNEGSKA (reference sequence). Between the trimmed V and J ends, which lost 0 bases and 4 bases, there was a span of 16 bases. There are 15 residues in the CDR3. CDR3 loop: CSARDFGTQGYEQYF. The CDR3, as DNA: TGCAGTGCTAGAGACTTCGGGACCCAAGGGTACGAGCAGTACTTC.

This clonotype was counted ten times or more. V is TRBV7-2 and J is TRBJ2-7; D may be TRBD1 (6 bases). From germline, CDR1 is SGHTA and CDR2 FQGNSA. CDR3 length equals 14 residues. V was clipped by 5 bases and J by 7 bases, with 18 bases between them. CDR3 residues: CASSPGHHRNEQYF. Written as DNA, the CDR3 is TGTGCCAGCAGCCCGGGACACCACCGAAATGAGCAGTACTTC.

This clonotype was found many times. This chain uses TRBV6-2 or TRBV6-3 with TRBJ2-1; D tentatively fits TRBD1 or TRBD2 (8 bases each). This CDR3 is built from 18 residues. The ends were cut back, 5 bases at V and 8 bases at J, with 28 bases in the middle. Germline V gene data show CDR1 as MNHEY and CDR2 as SVGEGT. The CDR3 region is CASSLPDRGTGGLDEQFF. CDR3 in DNA: TGTGCCAGCAGTCTGCCTGACAGGGGAACGGGAGGGCTCGATGAGCAGTTCTTC.

This clonotype was observed at least ten times. The gene calls are TRBV7-2 and TRBJ1-1; D gene unclear. Trimming pared 1 base from V and 1 base from J, leaving 7 bases between. Per germline, CDR1 SGHTA and CDR2 FQGNSA. The CDR3 runs 14 residues. CDR3 DNA: TGTGCCAGCAGCTTAGGATCGAAGAACACTGAAGCTTTCTTT. It encodes CASSLGSKNTEAFF.

The V and J genes are TRBV25-1 and TRBJ2-7; the D gene could be TRBD1 or TRBD2 (6 bases each). This CDR3 contains 14 residues. V was pared by 2 bases and J by 7 bases, with 15 bases between. Germline CDR1 and CDR2: MGHDK and SYGVNS. The chain's CDR3 is CASSEGGQGKEQYF. The CDR3, as DNA: TGTGCCAGCAGTGAAGGGGGGCAGGGTAAAGAGCAGTACTTC.

This clonotype was observed at least ten times. J is TRBJ2-7 and V is TRBV7-2, with 7 bases fitting TRBD1. From germline, CDR1 is SGHTA and CDR2 FQGNSA. The CDR3 has 13 amino acids. The V segment lost 4 bases and the J segment 2 bases; nucleotides outside the gene matches: 2. This CDR3 reads CASSSDRPYEQYF. The CDR3 DNA is TGTGCCAGCAGCTCGGACAGGCCCTACGAGCAGTACTTC.

This clonotype was recorded a few times. The chain has TRBV7-2 and TRBJ2-2; TRBD2 might be the D (6 bases). The CDR3 is 14 residues long. Deletions cut 5 bases from V and 1 base from J, with 8 bases between. Germline V gives CDR1 SGHTA, CDR2 FQGNSA. The CDR3 sequence is CASSAGRNTGELFF. Here the CDR3 DNA reads TGTGCCAGCAGCGCGGGACGGAACACCGGGGAGCTGTTTTTT.

The rearrangement links TRBV14 to TRBJ2-1; D call uncertain. Deletions cut 3 bases from V and 14 bases from J, with 14 bases between. The CDR3 length is 12 residues. In germline, CDR1 is SGHDN, CDR2 FVKESK. This CDR3 is CASSQRLGLEFF. CDR3 DNA sequence: TGTGCCAGCAGCCAGCGTTTAGGGCTTGAGTTCTTC.

J is TRBJ1-1 and V is TRBV7-4, with 7 bases aligning to TRBD1. Germline V lookup: CDR1 SGHVT, CDR2 SQSDAQ. J gave up 8 bases and V 4 bases, and 4 bases lay outside the gene matches. The CDR3 has 12 residues. The CDR3 coding sequence is TGTGCCAGCAGCTGGACGGACAGGGAAGCTTTCTTT. Its protein is CASSWTDREAFF.

This clonotype was counted many times. The chain combines TRBV7-2 with TRBJ2-3; D remains unclear. The CDR3 loop spans 12 amino acids. Germline V gene sequence: CDR1 SGHTA, CDR2 FQGNSA. Trimming cost V 1 base and J 4 bases, with 3 bases left between them. CDR3 nucleotide sequence: TGTGCCAGCAGCTTAGTGTCAGATACGCAGTATTTT. It yields the protein CASSLVSDTQYF.

The table lists this clonotype with many counts. CDR3 region: CASSLGAFEQFF. In nucleotides, the CDR3 is TGTGCCAGCAGCTTGGGGGCCTTTGAGCAGTTCTTC. The chain uses TRBV7-8 and TRBJ2-1, with D possibly being TRBD1 (6 bases). Germline V gives CDR1 SGHVS, CDR2 FQNEAQ. The CDR3 consists of 12 residues. V lost 3 bases to trimming and J lost 9 bases, with 9 bases between them.

This clonotype was seen a few times. The V gene is TRBV9, the J gene TRBJ1-1; TRBD1 is a possible D gene (5 bases). This CDR3 is built from 12 residues. V was pared by 5 bases and J by 6 bases, with 11 bases between. The V gene's germline CDR1 is SGDLS and CDR2 YYNGEE. CDR3 loop: CASSSLGAEAFF. Written as DNA, the CDR3 is TGTGCCAGCAGTTCACTGGGGGCTGAAGCTTTCTTT.

This clonotype was recorded at least ten times. V is TRBV7-9 and J is TRBJ1-1; possible D gene TRBD1, 5 bases. This CDR3 is built from 17 residues. V shed 3 bases and J shed 6 bases, with 23 bases lying between them. Germline-derived CDR1 and CDR2 are SEHNR and FQNEAQ (reference sequence). The CDR3 nucleotides read TGTGCCAGCAGCTTGGGTCAGGGAGCTACGGAGGTGGCTGAAGCTTTCTTT. This encodes CASSLGQGATEVAEAFF.

The V call is TRBV5-6, the J call TRBJ2-1; perhaps TRBD1 as D (5 bases). Germline V gene lookup returns CDR1 SGHDT and CDR2 YYEEEE. The V end was cut by 4 bases, the J end by 4 bases, with 12 bases between. This CDR3 is 14 amino acids long. This CDR3 is CASSLPDRYNEQFF. In DNA form, the CDR3 reads TGTGCCAGCAGCCTACCCGACAGATACAATGAGCAGTTCTTC.

This clonotype came up many times. V gene TRBV7-2 combines with J gene TRBJ2-5, with 11 positions matching TRBD2. The CDR3 sequence is 18 residues long. V was clipped by 3 bases and J by 3 bases; unmatched bases: 12. The germline CDR1 and CDR2 sequences are SGHTA and FQGNSA. The CDR3 DNA sequence: TGTGCCAGCAGCTTTCGAATAGCGGGAGGGCCTGGGAAAGAGACCCAGTACTTC. Its translation is CASSFRIAGGPGKETQYF.

This clonotype was seen only a few times. In DNA, the CDR3 is TGCAGCGCCGGAGGGCTCCTGAACACCGGGGAGCTGTTTTTT. Residues: CSAGGLLNTGELFF. The V call is TRBV20-1, the J call TRBJ2-2, with a tentative D call TRBD2 (6 bases). This CDR3 comprises 14 residues. The germline V gene has CDR1 DFQATT and CDR2 SNEGSKA (reference sequence).